These 27 T cell receptor beta chains originate from one sample sequenced in a study of CXCR3-negative and CXCR3-positive naive CD8 T cells. Findings and caveats of the study: A higher hydrophobicity marked the TRB CDR3s of CXCR3-positive naive cells versus CXCR3-negative naive cells.

The libraries of TRB cDNA were prepared using 5' RACE with UMI labels. TCRdb reanalyzed the 5' RACE reads, giving one entry per CDR3 protein sequence and no DNA. In total, the table holds tens of thousands of distinct CDR3 sequences. These receptors lack a known antigen. Sequenced: naive CXCR3+ CD8+ T cells from blood. Noted subset: CD45RO-CCR7+CD27+CD95- naive CD8+ T cells expressing CXCR3 (TNR3+). Source of these receptors: a human donor in good health. Some clones in this sample may be carry-over from other donors' samples.

The chain uses TRBV7-2 and TRBJ2-3; TCRdb reports TRBD2, a call that lacks DNA to check it against. This CDR3 is 14 amino acids long. CDR1 and CDR2 from the germline V gene are SGHTA and FQGNSA. This chain's CDR3 is CASSSGLGKDTQYF. The variable domain in full, completed from reference TRBV7-2 and TRBJ2-3, reads GAGVSQSPSNKVTEKGKDVELRCDPISGHTALYWYRQSLGQGLEFLIYFQGNSAPDKSGLPSDRFSAERTGGSVSTLTIQRTQQEDSAVYLCASSSGLGKDTQYFGPGTRLTVL.

The chain uses TRBV6-6 and TRBJ2-1; without DNA, the TCRdb call of TRBD1 cannot be checked. This CDR3 is 12 amino acids long. Germline CDR1 MNHNY, CDR2 SVGAGI (reference sequence). This CDR3 is CASSYGGGVQFF.

The V gene is TRBV7-8, the J gene TRBJ2-1; TCRdb returns TRBD1, unconfirmable since there is no DNA. Germline CDR1 and CDR2: SGHVS and FQNEAQ. The CDR3 spans 14 residues. This chain's CDR3 is CATQDRASYNEQFF.

This chain joins TRBV9 and TRBJ2-7; the D call from TCRdb, TRBD2, cannot be confirmed without DNA. The CDR3 is 15 amino acids. CDR1 is SGDLS and CDR2 is YYNGEE in the germline V gene. CDR3 protein: CASSGKAGKTYEQYF.

The chain links TRBV12-3 or TRBV12-4 to TRBJ2-2; the D call from TCRdb, TRBD2, cannot be confirmed without DNA. This CDR3 is 14 amino acids long. The chain's CDR3 is CASTTRSNTGELFF.

The V gene is TRBV3-1, the J gene TRBJ2-7; the D call from TCRdb, TRBD2, cannot be confirmed without DNA. This CDR3 is 17 amino acids long. The germline V gene has CDR1 LGHDT and CDR2 YNNKEL (reference sequence). The CDR3 is CASSQTSGRSLEREQYF.

CDR3 loop: CASSQAGKDEQYF. The V call is TRBV4-1, the J call TRBJ2-7; TCRdb's D call of TRBD1 is untestable without DNA. The CDR3 runs to 13 residues. Germline CDR1 MGHRA, CDR2 YSYEKL.

The CDR3 sequence: CASSLVGGGELFF. This rearrangement joins TRBV7-8 to TRBJ2-2; absent DNA, TCRdb's TRBD1 call cannot be checked. Germline V gene lookup returns CDR1 SGHVS and CDR2 FQNEAQ. The CDR3 runs to 13 residues.

The chain joins TRBV4-3 to TRBJ1-1; TCRdb picks TRBD1, but there is no DNA to check that call. Germline V gene data show CDR1 as LGHNA and CDR2 as YSLEER. CDR3 size: 15 residues. This CDR3 reads CASSQDLRSPTEAFF.

The rearrangement links TRBV28 to TRBJ1-2; the D call from TCRdb, TRBD1, cannot be confirmed without DNA. CDR3 size: 15 residues. Germline values: CDR1 MDHEN, CDR2 SYDVKM. The CDR3 is CASSPYQEWIAGYTF.

This sequence joins TRBV29-1 and TRBJ1-1. This CDR3 is built from 13 residues. Germline CDR1 and CDR2: SQVTM and ANQGSEA. The CDR3 sequence is CSVDDTDNTEAFF.

J is TRBJ2-1 and V is TRBV29-1. Germline CDR1 and CDR2: SQVTM and ANQGSEA. CDR3 size: 13 residues. CDR3 residues: CSVDHDPDDEQFF.

The V and J genes are TRBV15 and TRBJ2-3; TCRdb's assignment of TRBD1 cannot be checked, as there is no DNA. Germline V gene sequence: CDR1 LNHNV, CDR2 YYDKDF (reference sequence). The CDR3 extends over 14 amino acids. The chain's CDR3 is CATATGELTDTQYF.

The genes are TRBV11-1 and TRBJ1-1. CDR1 is SGHAT and CDR2 is FQDESV in the germline V gene (reference sequence). The CDR3 has 14 amino acids. The CDR3: CASSLGEGGTEAFF.

This chain connects TRBV15 to TRBJ2-3. The CDR3 runs 13 residues. Germline loops: CDR1 LNHNV, CDR2 YYDKDF (reference sequence). The CDR3: CATSETGTDTQYF.

The chain recombines TRBV7-5 with TRBJ2-7; the D call from TCRdb, TRBD2, cannot be confirmed without DNA. TRBV7-5 is given as a pseudogene. CDR3 length: 17 residues. This CDR3 reads CISVPEAPGTRTYEQYF.

V gene TRBV7-9 combines with J gene TRBJ2-1; TCRdb designates TRBD2, a call that cannot be tested without DNA. CDR1 and CDR2 from the germline V gene are SEHNR and FQNEAQ (reference sequence). The CDR3 covers 16 residues. The CDR3 protein is CASRPRLAGAYNEQFF.

V gene TRBV7-6 combines with J gene TRBJ2-3; TCRdb designates TRBD1, a call that cannot be tested without DNA. Looked up from germline, CDR1 is SGHVS and CDR2 is FNYEAQ. This CDR3 has 15 amino acids. The CDR3 sequence is CASSLVSPGTDTQYF.

V gene TRBV6-1 combines with J gene TRBJ2-3; TCRdb picks TRBD1, but there is no DNA to check that call. CDR3 length: 17 residues. CDR1 MNHNS and CDR2 SASEGT come from the germline V gene. The CDR3 loop reads CASSSANRGDRPDTQYF.

The chain uses TRBV9 and TRBJ2-1; TCRdb designates TRBD2, a call that cannot be tested without DNA. In germline, CDR1 is SGDLS, CDR2 YYNGEE. The CDR3 length is 15 residues. The CDR3 loop is CASREGEGSYNEQFF.

CDR3 protein: CASSPDLSHSYEQYF. The rearrangement joins TRBV27 to TRBJ2-7. The CDR3 covers 15 residues. Looked up from germline, CDR1 is MNHEY and CDR2 is SMNVEV (reference sequence).

The chain has TRBV7-7 and TRBJ2-1; lacking DNA, the TRBD1 call made by TCRdb goes unchecked. The CDR3 has 13 amino acids. CDR1 and CDR2 from the germline V gene are SSHAT and FNYEAQ (reference sequence). CDR3 protein: CASSVTGVDEQFF. Supplemented by reference TRBV7-7 and TRBJ2-1, the full variable domain reads GAGVSQSPRYKVTKRGQDVTLRCDPISSHATLYWYQQALGQGPEFLTYFNYEAQPDKSGLPSDRFSAERPEGSISTLTIQRTEQRDSAMYRCASSVTGVDEQFFGPGTRLTVL.

The chain uses TRBV20-1 and TRBJ2-1. From germline, CDR1 is DFQATT and CDR2 SNEGSKA (reference sequence). The CDR3 runs 14 residues. CDR3 amino acids: CSARGWSPYNEQFF.

V gene TRBV12-3 or TRBV12-4 combines with J gene TRBJ2-5. There are 12 residues in the CDR3. CDR3 loop: CASSFAHETQYF.

The rearrangement joins TRBV21-1 to TRBJ2-5; there is no DNA to check the TCRdb D call of TRBD1. TRBV21-1 constitutes a pseudogene. This CDR3 spans 16 amino acids. The CDR3: CASSGPGTTCQETQYF.

CDR3 in amino acids: CASSLELTGFDYNEQFF. This rearrangement joins TRBV5-5 to TRBJ2-1; TCRdb picks TRBD1, but there is no DNA to check that call. Germline CDR1 SGHKS, CDR2 YYEKEE (reference sequence). CDR3 length: 17 residues.

The chain links TRBV28 to TRBJ1-1. The CDR3 has 13 amino acids. The germline gives CDR1 MDHEN, CDR2 SYDVKM. The CDR3 spells CASSLRRADEAFF. The full variable domain, in which reference TRBV28 and TRBJ1-1 provide the parts outside the CDR3, is DVKVTQSSRYLVKRTGEKVFLECVQDMDHENMFWYRQDPGLGLRLIYFSYDVKMKEKGDIPEGYSVSREKKERFSLILESASTNQTSMYLCASSLRRADEAFFGQGTRLTVV.